Below, 26 T cell receptor beta chains from the same sample are listed, as sequenced in a study of T cell repertoires in cytomegalovirus infection. One entry per CDR3 protein, called by TCRdb with MiXCR from the reads. This table holds approximately 500,000 distinct CDR3 sequences, 16% found once. Material for sequencing was CD8+ T cells from PBMCs. Every receptor here comes from a human donor in good health (CMV status not recorded). Some clones in this sample may be carry-over from other donors' samples.

The sample holds many counts of this clonotype. The chain is built from TRBV12-3 or TRBV12-4 and TRBJ1-2; 8 bases agree with TRBD1. J lost 5 bases, V lost 7 bases, and 3 bases had no gene match. The CDR3 length is 12 residues. The CDR3 spells CASKQGAYGYTF. As DNA, the CDR3 is TGTGCCAGCAAGCAGGGGGCATATGGCTACACCTTC.

The chain employs TRBV2 and TRBJ1-3; TRBD1 matches at 9 bases. This CDR3 is 14 amino acids long. CDR1 SNHLY and CDR2 FYNNEI come from the germline V gene. J was trimmed by 4 bases and V by 7 bases; bases with no gene match: 5. The CDR3 region is CASNGQGYGNTIYF. In DNA, the CDR3 is TGTGCCAGCAACGGACAGGGGTACGGAAACACCATATATTTT.

Only a few counts were recorded for this clonotype. This chain connects TRBV5-6 to TRBJ1-6, with 7 nucleotides matching TRBD1. From germline, CDR1 is SGHDT and CDR2 YYEEEE. V dropped 6 bases and J dropped 7; count of bases not matched to a gene: 13. The CDR3 has 16 amino acids. CDR3 DNA sequence: TGTGCCAGCACCCGGAGGGGGCGGGGACGGAATTCACCCCTCCACTTT. Translation gives CASTRRGRGRNSPLHF.

This clonotype was observed at least ten times. J is TRBJ2-1 and V is TRBV4-1; maybe TRBD1 (8 bases). The V end was cut by 1 base, the J end by 1 base, with 20 bases between. The V gene's germline CDR1 is MGHRA and CDR2 YSYEKL. The CDR3 extends over 19 amino acids. CDR3 in DNA: TGCGCCAGCAGCCAAGGAGCGACCACACAGGGGGGGTCCTACAATGAGCAGTTCTTC. Translation: CASSQGATTQGGSYNEQFF.

Remarks on this clonotype: The CDR3 end shows no conserved phenylalanine or tryptophan, and so a read error is likely. The chain has TRBV15 and TRBJ2-4; 8 bases are shared with TRBD1. The germline V gene encodes CDR1 LNHNV and CDR2 YYDKDF (reference sequence). V shed 0 bases, J shed 6 bases, and the junction held 4 bases outside the gene matches. This CDR3 has 15 amino acids. In DNA, the CDR3 is TGTGCCACCAGCAGAGACCAGGGGGCGAGAAACATTCAGTACTTA. This gives the protein CATSRDQGARNIQYL.

This clonotype occurred many times. The CDR3 spells CASSLLYQTRTDVMIEKLFF. The DNA of the CDR3 is TGTGCCAGCAGTCTGCTCTATCAAACCCGGACAGACGTTATGATTGAAAAACTGTTTTTT. This chain joins TRBV27 and TRBJ1-4; possible D gene TRBD1, 6 bases. This CDR3 comprises 20 residues. Germline values: CDR1 MNHEY, CDR2 SMNVEV (reference sequence). Trimming took 5 bases from V and 7 from J, leaving 32 bases between them.

The chain links TRBV19 to TRBJ2-7; TRBD1 is a possible D gene (8 bases). V was cut by 5 bases and J by 3 bases, with 17 bases left in between. This CDR3 is built from 15 residues. Germline V gene data show CDR1 as LNHDA and CDR2 as SQIVND (reference sequence). CDR3 sequence (DNA): TGTGCCAGTAGTCAGGGGGGGACAGGCAACTACGAGCAGTACTTC. Translated, it gives CASSQGGTGNYEQYF.

Ten or more counts support this clonotype. J is TRBJ1-2 and V is TRBV12-3 or TRBV12-4, with a possible D match to TRBD1 (6 bases). V was pared by 3 bases and J by 2 bases, with 10 bases between. CDR3 size: 14 residues. CDR3 in amino acids: CASSFGTPNYGYTF. The CDR3 nucleotides are TGTGCCAGCAGTTTCGGGACACCAAACTATGGCTACACCTTC.

This clonotype was recorded many times. V is TRBV5-5 and J is TRBJ2-5, with D tentatively TRBD2 (6 bases). Deletions cut 0 bases from V and 1 base from J, with 10 bases between. This CDR3 is 15 amino acids long. Germline V gene lookup returns CDR1 SGHKS and CDR2 YYEKEE (reference sequence). CDR3 loop: CASSLVAAIQETQYF. CDR3 in DNA: TGTGCCAGCAGCTTGGTAGCGGCGATCCAAGAGACCCAGTACTTC.

The V call is TRBV10-2, the J call TRBJ1-5; D gene unclear. CDR1 is WSHSY and CDR2 is SAAADI in the germline V gene. V lost 4 bases to trimming and J lost 2 bases, with 12 bases between them. CDR3 length equals 15 residues. The CDR3 reads CASSVGNRGNQPQHF. CDR3 DNA: TGCGCCAGCAGTGTAGGGAACCGAGGCAATCAGCCCCAGCATTTT.

Only a few counts were recorded for this clonotype. This rearrangement joins TRBV4-1 to TRBJ1-5, with a weak D call TRBD1 (6 bases). The V gene's germline CDR1 is MGHRA and CDR2 YSYEKL. V lost 1 base, J lost 1 base, and 14 bases lay in between. The CDR3 contains 17 residues. CDR3 in amino acids: CASSQAGDRRSNQPQHF. CDR3 DNA sequence: TGCGCCAGCAGCCAAGCAGGAGACAGGCGGAGCAATCAGCCCCAGCATTTT.

This clonotype was recorded a few times. This chain uses TRBV20-1 with TRBJ2-1, with a tentative D call TRBD2 (7 bases). V was trimmed by 0 bases and J by 6 bases, leaving 15 bases between them. This CDR3 is built from 15 residues. The germline gives CDR1 DFQATT, CDR2 SNEGSKA (reference sequence). CDR3 region: CSAREIGGPPNEQFF. Written as DNA, the CDR3 is TGCAGTGCTAGAGAGATCGGGGGGCCGCCCAATGAGCAGTTCTTC.

This clonotype appeared many times. This chain uses TRBV12-3 or TRBV12-4 with TRBJ1-1; D ambiguous. V was trimmed by 7 bases and J by 5 bases, leaving 17 bases between them. The CDR3 covers 14 residues. As DNA, the CDR3 is TGTGCCAGCACCTTGGGGAGGGTGAGGACTGAAGCTTTCTTT. Translation: CASTLGRVRTEAFF.

DNA of the CDR3: TGCGCCAGCAGCCTCGACTTGGGCTATGGCTACACCTTC. Residues: CASSLDLGYGYTF. The chain combines TRBV5-1 with TRBJ1-2; D ambiguous. The CDR3 is 13 amino acids. V was shortened by 4 bases and J by 4 bases, with 11 bases between the two germline ends. From germline, CDR1 is SGHRS and CDR2 YFSETQ. The full variable domain, in which reference TRBV5-1 and TRBJ1-2 provide the parts outside the CDR3, is KAGVTQTPRYLIKTRGQQVTLSCSPISGHRSVSWYQQTPGQGLQFLFEYFSETQRNKGNFPGRFSGRQFSNSRSEMNVSTLELGDSALYLCASSLDLGYGYTFGSGTRLTVV.

This chain links TRBV9 with TRBJ1-2, with D perhaps TRBD1 (6 bases). This CDR3 is 12 amino acids long. The V end was cut by 4 bases, the J end by 6 bases, with 10 bases between. Per the germline V gene, CDR1 is SGDLS and CDR2 is YYNGEE. For the CDR3, the DNA is TGTGCCAGCAGCAGACGGACAGATGGCTACACCTTC. As protein: CASSRRTDGYTF.

The table lists this clonotype with many counts. The V and J genes are TRBV19 and TRBJ2-4, with D possibly matching TRBD1 (6 bases). V lost 3 bases and J lost 2, with 14 bases in between. Per the germline V gene, CDR1 is LNHDA and CDR2 is SQIVND (reference sequence). The length of the CDR3 is 16 residues. CDR3 residues: CASSIFLGTTKNIQYF. DNA of the CDR3: TGTGCCAGTAGTATTTTTCTAGGGACAACCAAAAACATTCAGTACTTC.

A few counts support this clonotype. This rearrangement joins TRBV6-2 or TRBV6-3 to TRBJ1-2; D might be TRBD1 (5 bases). In germline, CDR1 is MNHEY, CDR2 SVGEGT. This CDR3 has 12 residues. V gave up 6 bases and J gave up 8 bases, with 13 bases separating them. CDR3 nucleotide sequence: TGTGCCAGCAGCGGGACCGTTTGGGGCTACACCTTC. Translated, it gives CASSGTVWGYTF.

This clonotype was found many times. This chain uses TRBV7-9 with TRBJ1-1; D call uncertain. V was clipped by 1 base and J by 6 bases, with 18 bases between them. The CDR3 has 16 amino acids. The germline CDR1 and CDR2 sequences are SEHNR and FQNEAQ (reference sequence). The CDR3 DNA sequence: TGTGCCAGCAGCTTAGAGGGCCAACGGCAAGAGGCTGAAGCTTTCTTT. It translates to CASSLEGQRQEAEAFF.

To note about this clonotype: This is likely a read error, given that the CDR3 carries no conserved phenylalanine or tryptophan at its end. The CDR3 DNA is TGTGCCAGCAGCCTCCCCGGGGGTGGTGCAGAGACCCAGTACTTA. This codes for CASSLPGGGAETQYL. This sequence joins TRBV7-2 and TRBJ2-5, with a tentative D call TRBD2 (6 bases). Trimming stripped 5 bases from V and 4 bases from J, with 17 bases between. This CDR3 is built from 15 residues. Germline values: CDR1 SGHTA, CDR2 FQGNSA.

There are many counts of this clonotype. The J gene is TRBJ2-7, the V gene TRBV6-5; possibly TRBD1 or TRBD2 for D (5 bases each). The CDR3 covers 15 residues. Germline V gene sequence: CDR1 MNHEY, CDR2 SVGAGI. The V gene lost 2 bases and the J gene lost 3 bases, with 14 bases spanning the gap. The DNA for the CDR3 is TGTGCCAGCAGTTACCCTACCCGGGGCGGCTACGAGCAGTACTTC. Protein product: CASSYPTRGGYEQYF.

This clonotype has a handful of counts. The rearrangement joins TRBV13 to TRBJ2-1, with D possibly matching TRBD1 (6 bases). With 0 bases removed from V and 6 bases from J, the gap between germline ends came to 9 bases. This CDR3 contains 14 residues. The germline V gene has CDR1 PRHDT and CDR2 FYEKMQ (reference sequence). CDR3 coding DNA: TGTGCCAGCAGCTTAGGGGAAGGGGGCAATGAGCAGTTCTTC. Translated: CASSLGEGGNEQFF.

CDR3: CAGVGGGEAGVTGELFF. The CDR3 region has the DNA TGTGCCGGGGTCGGAGGGGGAGAGGCGGGAGTGACCGGGGAGCTGTTTTTT. The V call is TRBV30, the J call TRBJ2-2; a possible D gene is TRBD2 (7 bases). The CDR3 totals 17 residues. Germline V CDR1 and CDR2: GTSNPN, SVGIG (reference sequence). The V gene lost 8 bases and the J gene lost 5 bases, with 27 bases spanning the gap.

CDR3 sequence reads: CASSPEVGTGQGGFFGYTF. The CDR3 DNA is TGCGCCAGCAGCCCCGAAGTGGGGACCGGACAGGGAGGATTTTTTGGCTACACCTTC. The chain carries TRBV5-1 and TRBJ1-2; the match to TRBD1 covers 8 bases. The CDR3 is 19 residues long. CDR1 SGHRS and CDR2 YFSETQ come from the germline V gene. The V and J ends lost 4 bases and 7 bases, in that order; junction bases with no gene match: 24.

This clonotype was detected only a few times. The chain links TRBV4-1 to TRBJ2-3, with D possibly being TRBD2 (5 bases). Germline V gene lookup returns CDR1 MGHRA and CDR2 YSYEKL. V lost 7 bases and J 3 bases, leaving 14 bases between the germline ends. The CDR3 loop spans 14 amino acids. As DNA, the CDR3 is TGCGCCAGCAAAGGCACTAGAGGGACAGATACGCAGTATTTT. This encodes CASKGTRGTDTQYF.

The V and J genes are TRBV28 and TRBJ1-2; D is uncertain. This CDR3 has 15 amino acids. Germline CDR1 is MDHEN and CDR2 is SYDVKM. Between the trimmed V and J ends, which lost 6 bases and 4 bases, there was a span of 18 bases. CDR3 coding DNA: TGTGCCAGCAGCTCCCCCCGCAGTTCTGGCTATGGCTACACCTTC. Its protein product is CASSSPRSSGYGYTF.

The V gene is TRBV25-1, the J gene TRBJ1-1; weak D call: TRBD1 (6 bases). Germline lookup yields CDR1 MGHDK and CDR2 SYGVNS. The V end was cut by 7 bases, the J end by 11 bases, with 23 bases between. The CDR3 extends over 14 amino acids. Written as DNA, the CDR3 is TGTGCCAGCAAGGGGGGGACACCGAATCGTTGGGCTTTCTTT. It encodes CASKGGTPNRWAFF.